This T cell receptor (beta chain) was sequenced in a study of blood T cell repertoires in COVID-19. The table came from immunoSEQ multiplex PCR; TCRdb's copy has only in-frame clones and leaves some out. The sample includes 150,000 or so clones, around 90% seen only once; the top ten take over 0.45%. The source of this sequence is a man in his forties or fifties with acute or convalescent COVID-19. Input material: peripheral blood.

CDR3 region: CASSQGLAGTNTGELFF. DNA of the CDR3: TGCGCCAGCAGCCAAGGCCTAGCGGGGACGAACACCGGGGAGCTGTTTTTT. The V and J genes are TRBV4-1 and TRBJ2-2, with 9 bases lining up with TRBD2. Per germline, CDR1 MGHRA and CDR2 YSYEKL. V shed 1 base and J 0 bases; nucleotides not matched to a gene: 3. CDR3 length: 17 amino acids.